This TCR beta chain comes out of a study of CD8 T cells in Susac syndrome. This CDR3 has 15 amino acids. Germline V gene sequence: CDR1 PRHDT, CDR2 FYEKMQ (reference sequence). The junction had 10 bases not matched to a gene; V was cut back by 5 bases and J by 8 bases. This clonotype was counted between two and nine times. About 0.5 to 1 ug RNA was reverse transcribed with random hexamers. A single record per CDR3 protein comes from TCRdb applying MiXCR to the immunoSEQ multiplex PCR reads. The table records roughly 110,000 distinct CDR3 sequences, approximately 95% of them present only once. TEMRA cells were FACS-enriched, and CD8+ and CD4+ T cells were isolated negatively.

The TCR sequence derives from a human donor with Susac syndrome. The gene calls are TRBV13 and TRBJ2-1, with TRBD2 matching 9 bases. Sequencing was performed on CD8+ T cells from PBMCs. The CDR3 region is CASSPGGLAGDEQFF. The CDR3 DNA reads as TGTGCCAGCAGCCCAGGGGGACTAGCCGGCGATGAGCAGTTCTTC.